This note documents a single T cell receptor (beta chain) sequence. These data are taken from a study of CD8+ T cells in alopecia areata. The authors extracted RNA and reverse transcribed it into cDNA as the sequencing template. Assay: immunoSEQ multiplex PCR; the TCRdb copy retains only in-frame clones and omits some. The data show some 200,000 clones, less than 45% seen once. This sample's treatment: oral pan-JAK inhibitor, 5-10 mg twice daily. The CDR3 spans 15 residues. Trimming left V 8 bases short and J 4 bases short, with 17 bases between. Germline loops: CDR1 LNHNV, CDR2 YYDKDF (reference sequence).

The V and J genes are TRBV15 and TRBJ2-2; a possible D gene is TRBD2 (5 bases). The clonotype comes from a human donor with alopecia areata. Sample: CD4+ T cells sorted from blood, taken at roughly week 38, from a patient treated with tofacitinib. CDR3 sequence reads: CATLRTALGTGELFF. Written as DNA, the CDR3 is TGTGCCACCTTGCGGACTGCATTAGGCACCGGGGAGCTGTTTTTT.